The following is a T cell receptor (beta chain) sequence with its context. There are 16 residues in the CDR3. J lost 4 bases, V lost 0 bases, and 7 bases had no gene match. Germline V gives CDR1 PRHDT, CDR2 FYEKMQ (reference sequence). The assay was immunoSEQ multiplex PCR, and TCRdb's table has in-frame clones only and misses some. The table records 130,000 or so clones, roughly nine tenths of them present only once. The sample is drawn from a study of T cell responses to AZD1222 COVID-19 vaccine. The chain uses TRBV13 and TRBJ2-3; 7 bases fit TRBD1. The sample in question was peripheral blood, obtained 28 days after the second dose of the MenACWY control vaccine. This receptor was taken from an adult who received the MenACWY meningococcal vaccine as a control. The CDR3 nucleotides are TGTGCCAGCAGCTTAGGGCCCAGGGGGAGTGCAGATACGCAGTATTTT. Translated, it gives CASSLGPRGSADTQYF.